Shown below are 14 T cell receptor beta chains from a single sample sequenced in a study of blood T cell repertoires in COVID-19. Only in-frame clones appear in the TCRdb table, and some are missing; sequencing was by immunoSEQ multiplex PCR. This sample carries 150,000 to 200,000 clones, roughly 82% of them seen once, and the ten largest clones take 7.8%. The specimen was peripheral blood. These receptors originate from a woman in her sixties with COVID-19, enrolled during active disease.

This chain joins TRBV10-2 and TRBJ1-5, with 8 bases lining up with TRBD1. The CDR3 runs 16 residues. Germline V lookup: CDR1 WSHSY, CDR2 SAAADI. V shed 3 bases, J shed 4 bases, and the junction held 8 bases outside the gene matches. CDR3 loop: CASSDRGGTGNQPQHF. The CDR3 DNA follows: TGCGCCAGCAGTGATAGGGGCGGGACAGGTAATCAGCCCCAGCATTTT.

CDR3 region: CATSRSVRDGYTF. For the CDR3, the DNA is TGTGCCACCAGCAGATCCGTGCGGGATGGCTACACCTTC. The chain links TRBV15 to TRBJ1-2; no reliable D call. V shed 2 bases and J shed 6 bases, with 10 bases lying between them. The CDR3 has 13 residues. The germline CDR1 and CDR2 sequences are LNHNV and YYDKDF (reference sequence).

CDR3 bases: TGTGCCAGCAGTTACGGGCAGAATAGCAATCAGCCCCAGCATTTT. Protein sequence: CASSYGQNSNQPQHF. The rearrangement joins TRBV6-5 to TRBJ1-5; D unclear. The CDR3 contains 15 residues. CDR1 and CDR2 from the germline V gene are MNHEY and SVGAGI. V gave up 2 bases and J gave up 0 bases, with 8 bases separating them.

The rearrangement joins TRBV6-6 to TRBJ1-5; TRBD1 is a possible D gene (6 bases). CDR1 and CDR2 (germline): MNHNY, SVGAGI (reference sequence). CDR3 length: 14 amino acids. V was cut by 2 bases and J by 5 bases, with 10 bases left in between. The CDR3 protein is CASSYRTAHQPQHF. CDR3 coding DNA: TGTGCCAGCAGTTACAGGACAGCACATCAGCCCCAGCATTTT.

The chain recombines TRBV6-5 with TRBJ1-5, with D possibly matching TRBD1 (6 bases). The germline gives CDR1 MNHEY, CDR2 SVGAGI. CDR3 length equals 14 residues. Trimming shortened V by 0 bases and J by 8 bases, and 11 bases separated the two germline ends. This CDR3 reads CASSYSTAGEPQHF. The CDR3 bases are TGTGCCAGCAGTTACTCGACAGCAGGGGAGCCCCAGCATTTT.

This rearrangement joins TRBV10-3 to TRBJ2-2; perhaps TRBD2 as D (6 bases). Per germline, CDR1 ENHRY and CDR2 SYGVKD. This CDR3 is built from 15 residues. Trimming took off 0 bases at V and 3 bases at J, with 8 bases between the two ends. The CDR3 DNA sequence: TGTGCCATCAGTGAGTCTAGACTAGACACCGGGGAGCTGTTTTTT. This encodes CAISESRLDTGELFF.

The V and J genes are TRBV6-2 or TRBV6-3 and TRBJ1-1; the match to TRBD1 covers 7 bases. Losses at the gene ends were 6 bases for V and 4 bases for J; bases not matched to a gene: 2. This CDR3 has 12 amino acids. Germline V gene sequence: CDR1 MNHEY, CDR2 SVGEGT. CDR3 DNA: TGTGCCAGCAGCTCAGGGGGCACTGAAGCTTTCTTT. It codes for CASSSGGTEAFF.

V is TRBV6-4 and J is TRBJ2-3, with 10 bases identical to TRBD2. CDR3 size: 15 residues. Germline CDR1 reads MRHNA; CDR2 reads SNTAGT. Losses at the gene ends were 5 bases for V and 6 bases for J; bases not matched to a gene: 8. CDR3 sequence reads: CASSLLAGAVDTQYF. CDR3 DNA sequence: TGTGCCAGCAGTCTCCTAGCGGGAGCGGTGGATACGCAGTATTTT.

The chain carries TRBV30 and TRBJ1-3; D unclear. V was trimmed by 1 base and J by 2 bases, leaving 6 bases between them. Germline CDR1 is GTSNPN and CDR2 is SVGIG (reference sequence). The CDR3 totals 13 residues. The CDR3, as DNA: TGTGCCTGGAGTGCTGGCCCTGGAAACACCATATATTTT. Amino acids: CAWSAGPGNTIYF. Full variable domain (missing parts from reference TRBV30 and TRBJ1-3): SQTIHQWPATLVQPVGSPLSLECTVEGTSNPNLYWYRQAAGRGLQLLFYSVGIGQISSEVPQNLSASRPQDRQFILSSKKLLLSDSGFYLCAWSAGPGNTIYFGEGSWLTVV.

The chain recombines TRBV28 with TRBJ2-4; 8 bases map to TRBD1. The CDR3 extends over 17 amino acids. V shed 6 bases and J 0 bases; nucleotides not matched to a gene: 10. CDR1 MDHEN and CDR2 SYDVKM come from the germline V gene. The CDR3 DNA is TGTGCCAGCAGGGGCAGGGGGCTGTCTGAAGCCAAAAACATTCAGTACTTC. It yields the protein CASRGRGLSEAKNIQYF.

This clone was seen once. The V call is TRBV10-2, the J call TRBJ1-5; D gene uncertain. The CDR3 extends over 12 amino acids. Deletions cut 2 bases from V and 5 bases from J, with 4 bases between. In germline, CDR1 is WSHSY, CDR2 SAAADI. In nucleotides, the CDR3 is TGCGCCAGCAGTGAGAGAGATCAGCCCCAGCATTTT. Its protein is CASSERDQPQHF.

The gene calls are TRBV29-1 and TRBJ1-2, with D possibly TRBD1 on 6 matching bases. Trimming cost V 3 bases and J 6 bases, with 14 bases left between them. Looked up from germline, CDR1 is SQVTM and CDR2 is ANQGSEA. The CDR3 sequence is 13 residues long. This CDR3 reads CSVEDQRGNGYTF. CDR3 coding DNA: TGCAGCGTTGAGGACCAAAGGGGGAATGGCTACACCTTC.

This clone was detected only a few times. The CDR3 reads CASSRDRGYEQYV. DNA for the CDR3: TGTGCCAGCAGTCGGGACAGGGGTTACGAGCAGTACGTC. This sequence joins TRBV6-6 and TRBJ2-7, with 10 bases aligning to TRBD1. After removal of 5 bases from V and 4 bases from J, the junction contained 2 bases not matched to a gene. The CDR3 sequence is 13 residues long. Germline V lookup: CDR1 MNHNY, CDR2 SVGAGI (reference sequence).

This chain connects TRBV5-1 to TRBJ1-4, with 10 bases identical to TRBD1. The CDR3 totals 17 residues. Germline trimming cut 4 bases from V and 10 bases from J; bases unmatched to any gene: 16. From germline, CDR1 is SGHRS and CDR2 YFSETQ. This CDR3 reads CASSLSPGDRGPGKLFF. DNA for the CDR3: TGCGCCAGCAGCCTCTCGCCAGGAGACAGGGGGCCGGGAAAACTGTTTTTT.